The present TCR beta chain was sequenced within a study of shared clonotypes between healthy human individuals. In the authors' methods: ImmunoSEQ gave junction-only sequences without quality scores, so filtering differed. Only in-frame clones appear in the TCRdb table, and some are missing; sequencing was by immunoSEQ multiplex PCR. Clone size and the V and J calls come from that table; the DNA yielded D and trimming. Among fewer than 1.6 million clones listed, approximately 98.5% were seen once. Free of recent acute infections or vaccinations, the donors were healthy HIV-negative adults. The CDR3 consists of 13 residues. V dropped 2 bases and J dropped 3 bases, with 9 bases sitting between them. The germline gives CDR1 SGHRS, CDR2 YFSETQ.

Sequenced input: naive CD4+ T cells sorted from blood. The sample's subset: CD45RA+ positively selected. This TCR came from a man aged 30-40 years in good health. The rearrangement uses TRBV5-1 and TRBJ2-7; D remains ambiguous. The CDR3 loop reads CASSLGWNYEQYF. The DNA of the CDR3 is TGCGCCAGCAGCTTAGGCTGGAACTACGAGCAGTACTTC.